This TCR beta chain was retrieved from a study of shared clonotypes between healthy human individuals. As regards this clone: Its antigen remains unknown.

Positive CCR7 selection of CD45RO-negative cells yielded the naive CD8 cells, and terminally differentiated effector memory CD45RA+ cells were excluded. Whole-study findings and limits: Naive subsets tended to show greater estimated richness than memory subsets. The low donor count limited represented genetic and exposure-history diversity.

It was at deep level that the assay was run. Genomic DNA per cell subset filled all wells of several immunoSEQ plates. The table came from immunoSEQ multiplex PCR; TCRdb's copy has only in-frame clones and leaves some out. Of about 2.1 million clones in the sample, roughly 93% were seen once. The sequencing sample was made of naive CD8+ T cells from PBMCs. This TCR derives from a man between 18 and 35 years old in good health. Some clones in this sample may be carry-over from other donors' samples.

This CDR3 reads CASSLGGFIGNTIYF. CDR3 sequence (DNA): TGTGCCAGCAGTTTAGGCGGGTTCATCGGAAACACCATATATTTT. This chain links TRBV28 with TRBJ1-3; D not resolved. V shed 2 bases and J shed 4 bases, with 12 bases lying between them. The germline CDR1 and CDR2 sequences are MDHEN and SYDVKM. The CDR3 has 15 amino acids.